There are a few counts of the clone carrying this TCR beta chain. Its cognate antigen is unknown. The sample originates from a study of cytotoxic CD8 clonotypes in ibrutinib-treated CLL. Across the whole study: The sample average was about 260,000 productive templates and tens of thousands of productive rearrangements. Study-wide findings and caveats: T-cell clonality at baseline went above that of age-matched healthy donors and rose and fell with circulating CD8+ T-cell counts.

Germline V lookup: CDR1 SGHVS, CDR2 FQNEAQ. There are 14 residues in the CDR3. Trimming cost V 6 bases and J 5 bases; bases outside gene matches: 8. Assay used: immunoSEQ multiplex PCR; TCRdb lists only in-frame clones, some missing. The sample yields tens of thousands of clones, about 70% seen once. The chain links TRBV7-8 to TRBJ1-2, with TRBD1 identical over 8 bases. This TCR was recovered from a human donor with chronic lymphocytic leukemia. Source: PBMCs, taken after 12 months of ibrutinib treatment. The CDR3 region is CASSRQGKVYGYTF. In DNA, the CDR3 is TGTGCCAGCAGTAGACAGGGGAAGGTGTATGGCTACACCTTC.